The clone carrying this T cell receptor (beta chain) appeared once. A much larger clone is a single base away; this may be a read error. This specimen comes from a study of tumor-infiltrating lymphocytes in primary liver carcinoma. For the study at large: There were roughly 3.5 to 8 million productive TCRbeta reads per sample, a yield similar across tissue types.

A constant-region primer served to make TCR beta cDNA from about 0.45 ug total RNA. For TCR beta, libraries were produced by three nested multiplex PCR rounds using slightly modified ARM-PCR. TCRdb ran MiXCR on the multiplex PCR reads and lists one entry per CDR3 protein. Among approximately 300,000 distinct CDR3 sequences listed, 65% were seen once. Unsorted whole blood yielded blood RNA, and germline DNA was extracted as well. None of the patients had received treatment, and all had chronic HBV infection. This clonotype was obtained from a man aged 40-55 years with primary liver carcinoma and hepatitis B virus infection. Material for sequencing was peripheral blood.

The CDR3: CASSLVVGMDNEQFF. As DNA, the CDR3 is TGTGCCAGCAGCTTAGTGGTGGGCATGGACAATGAGCAGTTCTTC. V gene TRBV11-2 combines with J gene TRBJ2-1, with D unresolved. The CDR3 contains 15 residues. Per germline, CDR1 SGHAT and CDR2 FQNNGV. V lost 1 base and J 5 bases, leaving 12 bases between the germline ends.